The 30 T cell receptor beta chains listed next were all sequenced from one sample in a study of graft-versus-host responses after intestinal transplantation. TCRdb's table, derived via immunoSEQ multiplex PCR, lists solely in-frame clones and lacks some. In the table there are some 13,000 clones, 70% to 75% of which are singletons. Tissue processing of the graft released intraepithelial and lamina propria lymphocytes from it. The source material was ileum tissue, sampled 16 days after intestinal transplant. These receptors originate from a human patient who received an intestinal transplant, so some T cells may come from the graft donor.

V usage is TRBV10-2 and J usage is TRBJ1-1, with TRBD1 as a possible D gene (6 bases). Germline V gene data show CDR1 as WSHSY and CDR2 as SAAADI. The CDR3 spans 16 residues. V lost 6 bases and J 10 bases, leaving 27 bases between the germline ends. CDR3 residues: CASRVGQTVPPRRAFF. The DNA for the CDR3 is TGCGCCAGCAGGGTAGGACAGACGGTTCCTCCCCGACGAGCTTTCTTT.

This chain connects TRBV10-1 to TRBJ1-4, with D perhaps TRBD1 (5 bases). Germline values: CDR1 WNHNN, CDR2 SYGVQD (reference sequence). CDR3 size: 13 residues. The V gene lost 3 bases and the J gene lost 8 bases, with 10 bases spanning the gap. CDR3 sequence reads: CASSDRAGEKLFF. The CDR3 nucleotides read TGCGCCAGCAGTGATCGGGCAGGGGAAAAACTGTTTTTT.

The V and J genes are TRBV9 and TRBJ2-1; TRBD2 is a possible D gene (6 bases). The CDR3 is made up of 11 amino acids. In germline, CDR1 is SGDLS, CDR2 YYNGEE. The germline V and J ends were trimmed by 4 bases and 10 bases, with 9 bases remaining between them. CDR3 residues: CASSLGGEQFF. In DNA form, the CDR3 reads TGTGCCAGCAGCCTCGGGGGAGAGCAGTTCTTC.

This clone was seen only once. This sequence joins TRBV27 and TRBJ1-2; a weak D match, TRBD1 (6 bases). CDR3 length equals 15 residues. V was clipped by 0 bases and J by 4 bases, with 12 bases between them. Per the germline V gene, CDR1 is MNHEY and CDR2 is SMNVEV (reference sequence). In nucleotides, the CDR3 is TGTGCCAGCAGTTTATCGGGGGGGCGCGTCTATGGCTACACCTTC. This codes for CASSLSGGRVYGYTF.

This chain links TRBV2 with TRBJ2-7; D possibly corresponds to TRBD2 (6 bases). Germline values: CDR1 SNHLY, CDR2 FYNNEI. This CDR3 region has 16 residues. V was cut by 8 bases and J by 2 bases, with 22 bases left in between. The CDR3 DNA reads TGTGCCAGCCCAAGGAGGAGGCGGGAACGGACCTACGAGCAGTACTTC. Translated, it gives CASPRRRRERTYEQYF.

The chain links TRBV20-1 to TRBJ1-3, with D possibly TRBD1 on 5 matching bases. The CDR3 consists of 11 residues. Trimming stripped 5 bases from V and 8 bases from J, with 10 bases between. Germline V gene sequence: CDR1 DFQATT, CDR2 SNEGSKA (reference sequence). The CDR3 nucleotides read TGCAGTGCTGGCCTAGGGGACACCATATATTTT. It encodes CSAGLGDTIYF.

The chain employs TRBV5-1 and TRBJ1-1; D call uncertain. This CDR3 spans 12 amino acids. V gave up 4 bases and J gave up 4 bases, with 8 bases separating them. Looked up from germline, CDR1 is SGHRS and CDR2 is YFSETQ. The CDR3 loop reads CASSETGTEAFF. The CDR3 DNA is TGCGCCAGCAGCGAGACGGGCACTGAAGCTTTCTTT.

The J gene is TRBJ2-7, the V gene TRBV11-3; D is ambiguous. The CDR3 runs to 11 residues. Germline lookup yields CDR1 SGHNT and CDR2 YENEEA. Trimming pared 1 base from V and 6 bases from J, leaving 4 bases between. CDR3 sequence reads: CASSLVSEQYF. As DNA, the CDR3 is TGTGCCAGCAGCTTAGTCTCCGAGCAGTACTTC.

The rearrangement links TRBV7-3 to TRBJ2-1; 10 nucleotides align to TRBD2. The CDR3 consists of 15 residues. The V gene end was trimmed by 1 base and the J gene end by 4 bases; junction bases not matched to a gene: 1. Germline-derived CDR1 and CDR2 are SGHTA and FQGTGA. The CDR3 nucleotides read TGTGCCAGCAGCTTAAGGACTAGCGGATACAATGAGCAGTTCTTC. It codes for CASSLRTSGYNEQFF. The full variable domain, rest sourced from reference TRBV7-3 and TRBJ2-1, is GAGVSQTPSNKVTEKGKYVELRCDPISGHTALYWYRQSLGQGPEFLIYFQGTGAADDSGLPNDRFFAVRPEGSVSTLKIQRTERGDSAVYLCASSLRTSGYNEQFFGPGTRLTVL.

This chain connects TRBV5-4 to TRBJ2-7; perhaps TRBD2 as D (5 bases). V lost 4 bases to trimming and J lost 5 bases, with 7 bases between them. Looked up from germline, CDR1 is SGHNT and CDR2 is YYREEE (reference sequence). This CDR3 contains 11 residues. For the CDR3, the DNA is TGTGCCAGCAGCCGAGGGAACGAGCAGTACTTC. Its translation is CASSRGNEQYF.

The chain couples TRBV2 to TRBJ2-1; 8 positions agree with TRBD1. The CDR3 runs to 16 residues. V trimming: 7 bases; J trimming: 7 bases; junction bases outside the gene matches: 15. Germline V lookup: CDR1 SNHLY, CDR2 FYNNEI. The CDR3 is CASNNILGQGLNEQFF. CDR3 DNA sequence: TGTGCCAGCAACAACATATTAGGACAGGGCTTGAATGAGCAGTTCTTC.

This clone was counted a few times. This sequence joins TRBV27 and TRBJ2-7; D is uncertain. Germline V gene data show CDR1 as MNHEY and CDR2 as SMNVEV (reference sequence). This CDR3 has 13 residues. Trimming shortened V by 2 bases and J by 1 base, and 6 bases separated the two germline ends. The CDR3 coding sequence is TGTGCCAGCAGTTTAGGCTGGTCCTACGAGCAGTACTTC. Translated, it gives CASSLGWSYEQYF.

This rearrangement joins TRBV7-2 to TRBJ2-7; no clear D. V was shortened by 7 bases and J by 2 bases, with 12 bases between the two germline ends. The CDR3 extends over 13 amino acids. Germline CDR1 reads SGHTA; CDR2 reads FQGNSA. The CDR3 is CASTLTATYEQYF. The CDR3 region has the DNA TGTGCCAGCACCCTGACTGCCACCTACGAGCAGTACTTC.

The chain has TRBV6-4 and TRBJ2-3, with TRBD2 matching 8 bases. CDR1 and CDR2 from the germline V gene are MRHNA and SNTAGT. Germline trimming cut 3 bases from V and 4 bases from J; bases unmatched to any gene: 0. The CDR3 spans 13 residues. CDR3 protein: CASSEREADTQYF. The CDR3 bases are TGTGCCAGCAGTGAGCGGGAGGCAGATACGCAGTATTTT.

V is TRBV6-5 and J is TRBJ1-1, with D hard to call. Trimming cost V 1 base and J 1 base, with 4 bases left between them. The CDR3 length is 13 residues. Per germline, CDR1 MNHEY and CDR2 SVGAGI. The CDR3 DNA sequence: TGTGCCAGCAGTTACTTCCAGAACACTGAAGCTTTCTTT. Protein product: CASSYFQNTEAFF.

DNA for the CDR3: TGTGCCAGCAGACTAGCGGCGAACACCGGGGAGCTGTTTTTT. It is translated as CASRLAANTGELFF. V and J are TRBV6-1 and TRBJ2-2, with 8 bases aligning to TRBD2. V lost 6 bases, J lost 0 bases, and 0 bases stayed unmatched. Germline CDR1 and CDR2: MNHNS and SASEGT. The CDR3 spans 14 residues.

The chain is built from TRBV6-5 and TRBJ1-1; D not certain. V was trimmed by 2 bases and J by 1 base, leaving 11 bases between them. This CDR3 contains 15 residues. In germline, CDR1 is MNHEY, CDR2 SVGAGI. The CDR3 nucleotides read TGTGCCAGCAGTTACGTTGAGCGGTCGAACACTGAAGCTTTCTTT. This encodes CASSYVERSNTEAFF.

The CDR3 DNA follows: TGCGCCAGCAGCTTGGAGGCGGGGAGCACAGATACGCAGTATTTT. It is translated as CASSLEAGSTDTQYF. The chain combines TRBV5-1 with TRBJ2-3; possibly TRBD2 for D (6 bases). V gave up 0 bases and J gave up 0 bases, with 8 bases separating them. The CDR3 runs to 15 residues. In germline, CDR1 is SGHRS, CDR2 YFSETQ. The variable domain in full, with the rest retrieved from reference TRBV5-1 and TRBJ2-3, is KAGVTQTPRYLIKTRGQQVTLSCSPISGHRSVSWYQQTPGQGLQFLFEYFSETQRNKGNFPGRFSGRQFSNSRSEMNVSTLELGDSALYLCASSLEAGSTDTQYFGPGTRLTVL.

The CDR3 region has the DNA TGTGCCAGCAGCTCCACAGAACCCTCTGGAAACACCATATATTTT. This codes for CASSSTEPSGNTIYF. J is TRBJ1-3 and V is TRBV7-9; D remains ambiguous. V was shortened by 4 bases and J by 0 bases, with 10 bases between the two germline ends. The CDR3 sequence is 15 residues long. Germline lookup yields CDR1 SEHNR and CDR2 FQNEAQ (reference sequence). Based on the CDR3 plus reference TRBV7-9 and TRBJ1-3, the full variable domain is DTGVSQNPRHKITKRGQNVTFRCDPISEHNRLYWYRQTLGQGPEFLTYFQNEAQLEKSRLLSDRFSAERPKGSFSTLEIQRTEQGDSAMYLCASSSTEPSGNTIYFGEGSWLTVV.

This clone has only a few counts. The chain is built from TRBV15 and TRBJ2-3; possibly TRBD2 for D (5 bases). V lost 0 bases, J lost 4 bases, and 11 bases lay in between. Germline CDR1 reads LNHNV; CDR2 reads YYDKDF (reference sequence). The CDR3 runs 15 residues. The CDR3 reads CATSRDWRVADTQYF. CDR3 DNA sequence: TGTGCCACCAGCAGAGATTGGCGGGTGGCAGATACGCAGTATTTT.

This clone was counted only a few times. The J gene is TRBJ1-2, the V gene TRBV7-2; 10 bases match TRBD1. The CDR3 consists of 16 residues. Germline V gene lookup returns CDR1 SGHTA and CDR2 FQGNSA. V trimming: 3 bases; J trimming: 5 bases; junction bases outside the gene matches: 9. In nucleotides, the CDR3 is TGTGCCAGCAGCTTCCGTCCGGACAGGGGGTTTTATGGCTACACCTTC. Its protein product is CASSFRPDRGFYGYTF.

This clone has only one observation. The V and J genes are TRBV4-2 and TRBJ1-3; 9 positions match TRBD1. The CDR3 is 17 amino acids. V shed 4 bases and J 4 bases; nucleotides not matched to a gene: 11. Germline loops: CDR1 LGHNA, CDR2 YNFKEQ. CDR3 sequence: CASSRDSGQGTGNTIYF. The CDR3 DNA is TGTGCCAGCAGCCGCGACTCGGGACAGGGAACAGGAAACACCATATATTTT.

The chain recombines TRBV9 with TRBJ2-1; D is undetermined. Trimming took off 4 bases at V and 0 bases at J, with 14 bases between the two ends. From germline, CDR1 is SGDLS and CDR2 YYNGEE. The CDR3 is 16 residues long. Here the CDR3 reads CASSPTLLGSYNEQFF. The CDR3 region has the DNA TGTGCCAGCAGCCCAACCCTACTTGGCTCCTACAATGAGCAGTTCTTC.

The table lists this clone with a count of one. This chain uses TRBV5-6 with TRBJ2-3; perhaps TRBD1 as D (5 bases). V lost 4 bases and J lost 7, with 7 bases in between. The CDR3 is 11 amino acids. Germline V gene data show CDR1 as SGHDT and CDR2 as YYEEEE. CDR3 in amino acids: CASSGAHTQYF. CDR3 nucleotides: TGTGCCAGCAGCGGGGCCCATACGCAGTATTTT. Variable domain in full (rest from reference TRBV5-6 and TRBJ2-3): DAGVTQSPTHLIKTRGQQVTLRCSPKSGHDTVSWYQQALGQGPQFIFQYYEEEERQRGNFPDRFSGHQFPNYSSELNVNALLLGDSALYLCASSGAHTQYFGPGTRLTVL.

This chain uses TRBV27 with TRBJ2-7; the match to TRBD2 covers 7 bases. CDR1 is MNHEY and CDR2 is SMNVEV in the germline V gene (reference sequence). The CDR3 has 13 amino acids. J lost 2 bases, V lost 3 bases, and 1 base had no gene match. The CDR3 is CASSFGGTYEQYF. The CDR3 nucleotides read TGTGCCAGCAGTTTCGGGGGGACCTACGAGCAGTACTTC.

This clone counts as medium-sized. An end of the junction does not agree with germline; a read error may underlie this. The rearrangement uses TRBV30 and TRBJ2-7; 11 positions match TRBD1. CDR3 length equals 12 residues. Per germline, CDR1 GTSNPN and CDR2 SVGIG (reference sequence). The CDR3 loop is CAWSGGQGAVDF. The CDR3 nucleotides read TGTGCCTGGAGTGGTGGACAGGGGGCGGTGGACTTC. Together with reference TRBV30 and TRBJ2-7, the CDR3 gives the full variable domain: SQTIHQWPATLVQPVGSPLSLECTVEGTSNPNLYWYRQAAGRGLQLLFYSVGIGQISSEVPQNLSASRPQDRQFILSSKKLLLSDSGFYLCAWSGGQGAVDFGPGTRLTVT.

The gene calls are TRBV14 and TRBJ1-1; TRBD1 matches at 9 bases. CDR1 SGHDN and CDR2 FVKESK come from the germline V gene. Germline trimming cut 0 bases from V and 1 base from J; bases unmatched to any gene: 9. This CDR3 has 18 amino acids. The CDR3 region is CASSQDRAGTGTNTEAFF. CDR3 sequence (DNA): TGTGCCAGCAGCCAAGATAGGGCCGGGACAGGGACGAACACTGAAGCTTTCTTT.

This chain joins TRBV9 and TRBJ2-3; 14 bases align to TRBD2. The trim removed 1 base at V and 11 bases at J, leaving 3 bases unmatched. Germline V gives CDR1 SGDLS, CDR2 YYNGEE. CDR3 length: 14 residues. The CDR3 sequence is CASSVLGTSGGQYF. In DNA form, the CDR3 reads TGTGCCAGCAGCGTATTAGGGACTAGCGGGGGGCAGTATTTT.

V is TRBV6-1 and J is TRBJ1-3; TRBD1 might be the D (6 bases). V lost 2 bases and J lost 13, with 15 bases in between. The germline V gene has CDR1 MNHNS and CDR2 SASEGT. This CDR3 is built from 13 residues. CDR3 bases: TGTGCCAGCAGTGAATGGGCGGGGGCAAGGATATATTTT. Amino acid sequence: CASSEWAGARIYF.

The rearrangement uses TRBV7-5 and TRBJ1-1; the table gives TRBD1 as D, unverified against the DNA. TRBV7-5 counts as a pseudogene. This CDR3 has 13 amino acids. The CDR3 DNA follows: TGTGTCAGAAGCTTACCCGGACAGGGGGCCGCTTTCTTT. It specifies CVRSLPGQGAAFF.